The T cell receptor beta chain under discussion was sequenced for a study of Tregs in tolerant kidney transplant recipients. Study outcomes and limitations: This study did not directly address biological reproducibility.

Here immunoSEQ multiplex PCR was the method, and the copy in TCRdb shows in-frame clones only, minus some. The sample includes roughly 49,000 clones, around 90% seen only once; the top ten take about 0.7%. Unstimulated regulatory T cells (CD4+CD25+CD127-), CD4+CD25- non-regulatory cells, CD4 and CD8 cells were FACS-sorted from thawed PBMCs. This clone was recorded only once. Its specificity is not known. Germline and junction disagree at one end, which may indicate a read error. The receptor comes from a human donor in good health. The sample taken for sequencing was Tregs from blood.

The CDR3 bases are TGTGCCAGCAGCTTAGGCCGGACCATAGTCTCCTTC. The encoded protein is CASSLGRTIVSF. This sequence joins TRBV13 and TRBJ2-4; D is undetermined. The CDR3 is 12 amino acids. In germline, CDR1 is PRHDT, CDR2 FYEKMQ (reference sequence).